The 23 T cell receptor beta chains given below trace back to one sample, sequenced in a study of breast tumors, draining lymph nodes, adjacent tissues. Axillary draining lymph nodes of breast cancer patients supplied the node samples. TCRdb reanalysed the multiplex PCR reads using MiXCR and keeps one entry per CDR3 protein. Of under 150,000 distinct CDR3 sequences in the sample, more than 20% were seen once. Material for sequencing was axillary lymph node tissue. The receptors originated from a female donor with breast cancer. Some clones in this sample may be carry-over from other donors' samples.

This clonotype was counted many times. The chain has TRBV15 and TRBJ2-1, with D perhaps TRBD2 (7 bases). Germline assignment: CDR1 LNHNV and CDR2 YYDKDF (reference sequence). This CDR3 is 15 amino acids long. V was shortened by 3 bases and J by 6 bases, with 15 bases between the two germline ends. This CDR3 reads CATSRGAGATNEQFF. The DNA for the CDR3 is TGTGCCACCAGCAGGGGGGCGGGAGCCACCAATGAGCAGTTCTTC.

Ten or more counts support this clonotype. The rearrangement joins TRBV7-9 to TRBJ2-1; D not certain. V was cut by 2 bases and J by 5 bases, with 4 bases left in between. Germline V gene lookup returns CDR1 SEHNR and CDR2 FQNEAQ (reference sequence). The CDR3 contains 12 residues. The chain's CDR3 is CASSLRDNEQFF. In DNA, the CDR3 is TGTGCCAGCAGCTTACGGGACAATGAGCAGTTCTTC.

Comment on this clonotype: A much larger clone lies one base from this, so it may be a read error. The chain couples TRBV19 to TRBJ2-1; 9 nucleotides match TRBD2. CDR1 is LNHDA and CDR2 is SQIVND in the germline V gene (reference sequence). This CDR3 has 15 residues. The CDR3 DNA follows: TGTGCCAGTAGTATAGCTAGCGGGATATCCCATGAGAAGTTCTTC. As protein: CASSIASGISHEKFF.

The rearrangement uses TRBV6-2 or TRBV6-3 and TRBJ2-1; no reliable D call. The CDR3 contains 17 residues. V lost 5 bases, J lost 0 bases, and 17 bases lay in between. CDR1 and CDR2 (germline): MNHEY, SVGEGT. The CDR3 protein is CASSTGRSASSYNEQFF. DNA for the CDR3: TGTGCCAGCAGTACGGGCCGGTCAGCCAGCTCCTACAATGAGCAGTTCTTC.

This clonotype was recorded at least ten times. CDR3 residues: CASRKEGGRAGSEQFF. For the CDR3, the DNA is TGTGCCAGCAGAAAAGAAGGCGGGAGGGCCGGAAGTGAGCAGTTCTTC. The rearrangement links TRBV11-3 to TRBJ2-1, with 9 bases aligning to TRBD2. After removal of 6 bases from V and 9 bases from J, the junction contained 15 bases not matched to a gene. The CDR3 covers 16 residues. Germline V gives CDR1 SGHNT, CDR2 YENEEA.

This clonotype has ten or more counts. This chain links TRBV5-5 with TRBJ2-7, with TRBD1 identical over 8 bases. The CDR3 extends over 15 amino acids. Germline CDR1 reads SGHKS; CDR2 reads YYEKEE (reference sequence). V trimming: 4 bases; J trimming: 4 bases; junction bases outside the gene matches: 10. The CDR3 DNA reads TGTGCCAGCAGCCCCCAGGGGGCAGTGACTTACGAGCAGTACTTC. This encodes CASSPQGAVTYEQYF.

This clonotype came up many times. CDR3 amino acids: CASSLSSGLEQFF. The CDR3, as DNA: TGCGCCAGCAGCTTGTCTAGCGGGCTCGAGCAGTTCTTC. The chain couples TRBV5-1 to TRBJ2-1, with TRBD2 matching 8 bases. After removal of 1 base from V and 10 bases from J, the junction contained 4 bases not matched to a gene. Germline assignment: CDR1 SGHRS and CDR2 YFSETQ. The CDR3 is made up of 13 amino acids. The full variable domain, its missing parts supplied by reference TRBV5-1 and TRBJ2-1, is KAGVTQTPRYLIKTRGQQVTLSCSPISGHRSVSWYQQTPGQGLQFLFEYFSETQRNKGNFPGRFSGRQFSNSRSEMNVSTLELGDSALYLCASSLSSGLEQFFGPGTRLTVL.

There are many counts of this clonotype. V and J are TRBV5-6 and TRBJ2-7; 14 bases agree with TRBD2. CDR1 is SGHDT, CDR2 YYEEEE, per germline. The ends lost 4 bases at V and 3 bases at J; junction bases unmatched: 12. This CDR3 has 18 amino acids. CDR3 sequence reads: CASSKGTSGRRLGYEQYF. CDR3 DNA: TGTGCCAGCAGCAAAGGGACTAGCGGGAGACGTTTGGGCTACGAGCAGTACTTC. Using reference TRBV5-6 and TRBJ2-7 for the parts outside the CDR3, the full variable domain is DAGVTQSPTHLIKTRGQQVTLRCSPKSGHDTVSWYQQALGQGPQFIFQYYEEEERQRGNFPDRFSGHQFPNYSSELNVNALLLGDSALYLCASSKGTSGRRLGYEQYFGPGTRLTVT.

About this clonotype: Sequence at one end of the junction differs from germline and may be a read error. The V and J genes are TRBV30 and TRBJ2-2; 13 bases are shared with TRBD2. The CDR3 spans 16 residues. Looked up from germline, CDR1 is GTSNPN and CDR2 is SVGIG (reference sequence). CDR3 residues: CVWSRLAGGSTGELFF. DNA for the CDR3: TGTGTCTGGAGCCGACTAGCGGGAGGTAGTACCGGGGAGCTGTTTTTT.

Concerning this clonotype: A much larger clone lies a single base off, so this may be a read error. This chain uses TRBV7-9 with TRBJ2-5; D is possibly TRBD1 (7 bases). Germline CDR1 reads SEHNR; CDR2 reads FQNEAQ (reference sequence). There are 14 residues in the CDR3. Between the trimmed V and J ends, which lost 4 bases and 5 bases, there was a span of 14 bases. CDR3 residues: CASSSTGAGETQYF. The CDR3 bases are TGTGCCAGCAGCTCTACAGGGGCGGGGGAGACCCAGTACTTC.

This clonotype was recorded at least ten times. The chain has TRBV5-6 and TRBJ2-1; TRBD1 aligns across 10 bases. The CDR3 contains 15 residues. CDR1 is SGHDT, CDR2 YYEEEE, per germline. J was trimmed by 9 bases and V by 7 bases; bases with no gene match: 13. The CDR3 spells CASYPGTGVVREQFF. CDR3 nucleotide sequence: TGTGCCAGCTACCCAGGGACAGGGGTAGTTCGTGAGCAGTTCTTC. The whole variable domain, filled in from reference TRBV5-6 and TRBJ2-1, reads DAGVTQSPTHLIKTRGQQVTLRCSPKSGHDTVSWYQQALGQGPQFIFQYYEEEERQRGNFPDRFSGHQFPNYSSELNVNALLLGDSALYLCASYPGTGVVREQFFGPGTRLTVL.

With respect to this clonotype: A much larger clone lies a single base off, so this may be a read error. No conserved phenylalanine or tryptophan ends this CDR3, so it is likely a read error. This rearrangement joins TRBV11-2 to TRBJ2-5; D is unresolved. V was cut by 5 bases and J by 8 bases, with 9 bases left in between. CDR1 and CDR2 from the germline V gene are SGHAT and FQNNGV. This CDR3 comprises 11 residues. The CDR3 sequence is CASSARLTQYL. The CDR3 DNA follows: TGTGCCAGCAGCGCACGTTTAACCCAGTACCTC.

This clonotype has a count of ten or more. The V call is TRBV12-3 or TRBV12-4, the J call TRBJ1-6; 11 bases match TRBD1. V was clipped by 5 bases and J by 8 bases; unmatched bases: 5. This CDR3 spans 15 amino acids. The DNA of the CDR3 is TGTGCCAGCAGTCCGGACAGGGGGCCTCATTCACCCCTCCACTTT. Amino acids: CASSPDRGPHSPLHF.

This clonotype was picked up many times. The chain recombines TRBV15 with TRBJ2-7; possible D gene TRBD2, 5 bases. V was cut by 0 bases and J by 0 bases, with 12 bases left in between. Germline CDR1 is LNHNV and CDR2 is YYDKDF (reference sequence). The CDR3 covers 16 residues. CDR3: CATSRDRGADSYEQYF. CDR3 nucleotide sequence: TGTGCCACCAGCAGAGATCGCGGAGCGGACTCCTACGAGCAGTACTTC. Together with reference TRBV15 and TRBJ2-7, the CDR3 gives the full variable domain: DAMVIQNPRYQVTQFGKPVTLSCSQTLNHNVMYWYQQKSSQAPKLLFHYYDKDFNNEADTPDNFQSRRPNTSFCFLDIRSPGLGDTAMYLCATSRDRGADSYEQYFGPGTRLTVT.

The chain combines TRBV28 with TRBJ1-2, with a possible D match to TRBD1 (5 bases). Germline V lookup: CDR1 MDHEN, CDR2 SYDVKM. Trimming removed 3 bases from V and 4 bases from J, with 9 bases in between. The CDR3 loop spans 13 amino acids. The CDR3: CASSLTASYGYTF. The CDR3, as DNA: TGTGCCAGCAGTTTGACAGCAAGCTATGGCTACACCTTC.

This clonotype has ten or more counts. The chain couples TRBV10-3 to TRBJ2-7; 9 nucleotides match TRBD2. CDR1 and CDR2 (germline): ENHRY, SYGVKD. Trimming cost V 5 bases and J 7 bases; bases outside gene matches: 6. The CDR3 is 13 amino acids. The CDR3 sequence is CAISRGLAEEQYF. In DNA, the CDR3 is TGTGCCATCAGTAGGGGACTAGCAGAAGAGCAGTACTTC.

The chain combines TRBV5-1 with TRBJ2-2; perhaps TRBD2 as D (6 bases). The CDR3 contains 15 residues. The germline CDR1 and CDR2 sequences are SGHRS and YFSETQ. V was clipped by 0 bases and J by 1 base, with 7 bases between them. The CDR3 DNA is TGCGCCAGCAGCTTGGGACTAGTGAACACCGGGGAGCTGTTTTTT. It codes for CASSLGLVNTGELFF.

In its sample, this clonotype was seen many times. The rearrangement joins TRBV6-1 to TRBJ2-7, with a possible D match to TRBD2 (6 bases). Deletions cut 8 bases from V and 1 base from J, with 15 bases between. Germline V gene sequence: CDR1 MNHNS, CDR2 SASEGT. The CDR3 has 14 residues. CDR3 coding DNA: TGTGCCAGCTCCCCGGGGGTTTTTTCCTACGAGCAGTACTTC. Translation gives CASSPGVFSYEQYF.

The V call is TRBV15, the J call TRBJ1-1; possible D gene TRBD1, 5 bases. V lost 1 base, J lost 2 bases, and 11 bases lay in between. Germline CDR1 reads LNHNV; CDR2 reads YYDKDF (reference sequence). The CDR3 has 15 residues. In DNA form, the CDR3 reads TGTGCCACCAGCAGAGCGACAGCCGGTAACACTGAAGCTTTCTTT. Translation gives CATSRATAGNTEAFF.

Concerning this clonotype itself: A much larger clone lies one base from this, so it may be a read error. In this CDR3 the conserved last residue, phenylalanine or tryptophan, is missing, so a read error is likely. V gene TRBV5-1 combines with J gene TRBJ2-5; 9 bases match TRBD1. The CDR3 loop spans 14 amino acids. V dropped 1 base and J dropped 5; count of bases not matched to a gene: 3. The germline V gene encodes CDR1 SGHRS and CDR2 YFSETQ. The CDR3: CASSLSGQGETQYS. The CDR3 DNA is TGCGCCAGCAGCTTGTCCGGACAGGGGGAGACCCAGTACTCC.

This clonotype was found many times. Here the CDR3 reads CASSQGQGARPQHF. CDR3 in DNA: TGTGCCAGCAGTCAGGGACAGGGGGCGCGGCCCCAGCATTTT. The rearrangement joins TRBV2 to TRBJ1-5; 12 nucleotides agree with TRBD1. Looked up from germline, CDR1 is SNHLY and CDR2 is FYNNEI. V trimming: 5 bases; J trimming: 9 bases; junction bases outside the gene matches: 5. CDR3 length equals 14 residues.

This clonotype has more than one count but fewer than ten. The rearrangement joins TRBV19 to TRBJ2-6, with 8 bases matching TRBD1. The V segment lost 5 bases and the J segment 1 base; nucleotides outside the gene matches: 10. Germline V gives CDR1 LNHDA, CDR2 SQIVND (reference sequence). This CDR3 spans 18 amino acids. The CDR3 loop reads CASSSTQGVGSGANVLTF. The CDR3 nucleotides read TGTGCCAGTAGTTCGACACAGGGGGTAGGGTCTGGGGCCAACGTCCTGACTTTC.

This clonotype has ten or more counts. The V call is TRBV29-1, the J call TRBJ2-7; tentatively, D is TRBD2 (6 bases). Looked up from germline, CDR1 is SQVTM and CDR2 is ANQGSEA. The CDR3 is 13 residues long. V dropped 3 bases and J dropped 6 bases, with 15 bases sitting between them. The CDR3: CSVEVLRDGEQYF. The CDR3 bases are TGCAGCGTTGAGGTCCTGCGGGACGGCGAGCAGTACTTC.